Following are 5 T cell receptor beta chains from one sample sequenced in a study of blood T cell repertoires in COVID-19 (TCRdb year 2020). Receptor amplification or capture employed the immunoSEQ multiplex PCR assay. TCRdb retrieved this table from immuneACCESS and kept in-frame rearrangements only. Not all clones are present; in checked studies, unresolved V genes account for under half, and no reason is known for the remainder. Counted in this sample were some 240,000 clones; 89% of them appeared once. The ten biggest clones cover around 4.6% of the sample. Sequences were obtained from peripheral blood. These TCRs come from a woman aged 40 to 55 who had recovered from COVID-19.

This sequence joins TRBV18 and TRBJ2-5, with D maybe TRBD1 (5 bases). The CDR3 totals 16 residues. V shed 6 bases and J shed 4 bases, with 21 bases lying between them. The germline V gene encodes CDR1 KGHSH and CDR2 LQKENI. The CDR3, as DNA: TGTGCCAGCTCGCTTAATAGCTTATCTACAGGAGAGACCCAGTACTTC. This sequence encodes CASSLNSLSTGETQYF.

This chain links TRBV12-5 with TRBJ2-7, with 13 bases matching TRBD2. The CDR3 extends over 17 amino acids. The germline gives CDR1 LGHNT, CDR2 FRNRAP. CDR3 DNA sequence: TGTGCCCCCCCCGGGACTAGCGGGACCTTTGGCTCCTACGAGCAGTACGTC. Residues: CAPPGTSGTFGSYEQYV.

This rearrangement joins TRBV4-1 to TRBJ2-1; D not resolved. Germline V gene lookup returns CDR1 MGHRA and CDR2 YSYEKL. This CDR3 region has 15 residues. V gave up 1 base and J gave up 5 bases, with 12 bases separating them. The CDR3 nucleotides read TGCGCCAGCAGCCAAGCGGCTGGAGCCAACAATGAGCAGTTCTTC. It yields the protein CASSQAAGANNEQFF.

This chain links TRBV18 with TRBJ1-5; D remains ambiguous. V was clipped by 3 bases and J by 1 base, with 10 bases between them. The germline V gene encodes CDR1 KGHSH and CDR2 LQKENI. The CDR3 length is 15 residues. Here the CDR3 DNA reads TGTGCCAGCTCACCCAGTACGTCGAGCAATCAGCCCCAGCATTTT. The encoded protein is CASSPSTSSNQPQHF.

J is TRBJ2-1 and V is TRBV6-5; 8 nucleotides line up with TRBD1. In germline, CDR1 is MNHEY, CDR2 SVGAGI. The CDR3 covers 15 residues. Losses at the gene ends were 0 bases for V and 9 bases for J; bases not matched to a gene: 7. CDR3 bases: TGTGCCAGCAGTTACTCGTCGCAGGGGGCGAGTGAGCAGTTCTTC. It encodes CASSYSSQGASEQFF.